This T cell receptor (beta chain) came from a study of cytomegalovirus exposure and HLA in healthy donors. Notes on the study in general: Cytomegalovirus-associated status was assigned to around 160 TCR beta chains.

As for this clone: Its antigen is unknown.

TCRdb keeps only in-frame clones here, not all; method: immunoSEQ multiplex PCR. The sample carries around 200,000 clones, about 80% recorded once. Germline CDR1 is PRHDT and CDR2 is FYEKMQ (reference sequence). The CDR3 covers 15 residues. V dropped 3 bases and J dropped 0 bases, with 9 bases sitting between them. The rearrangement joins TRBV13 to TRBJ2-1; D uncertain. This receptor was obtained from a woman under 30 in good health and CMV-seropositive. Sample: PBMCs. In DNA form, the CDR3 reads TGTGCCAGCAGCTTTCAGTTCCGCTCCTACAATGAGCAGTTCTTC. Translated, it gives CASSFQFRSYNEQFF. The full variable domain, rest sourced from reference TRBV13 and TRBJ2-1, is AAGVIQSPRHLIKEKRETATLKCYPIPRHDTVYWYQQGPGQDPQFLISFYEKMQSDKGSIPDRFSAQQFSDYHSELNMSSLELGDSALYFCASSFQFRSYNEQFFGPGTRLTVL.